This T cell receptor (beta chain) was found in a study of blood T cells in healthy people across ages. There are 13 residues in the CDR3. Germline lookup yields CDR1 DFQATT and CDR2 SNEGSKA (reference sequence). Isolating PBMCs gave at least 6 million of these cells per sample. Of note for this clonotype: The antigen remains undetermined. One junction end disagrees with the germline gene, perhaps due to a read error.

Study-wide results and limits: The unknown donor CMV status may have confounded expanded clonotype changes.

With a J-beta primer mix and a sample-barcoded 5' primer, a second PCR ran about 7 to 12 cycles. TCRdb independently ran MiXCR on the 5' RACE reads; one entry per CDR3 protein. Of approximately 1.5 million distinct CDR3 sequences listed, roughly 30% were seen once; the top ten hold about 10%. This receptor was taken from a young woman in good health. V usage is TRBV20-1 and J usage is TRBJ1-5; D is perhaps TRBD1 (5 bases). The source material was blood. The CDR3 nucleotides are TGCAGTACTAGCAGGGATGTCAATCAGCCCCAGCATTTT. It encodes CSTSRDVNQPQHF.